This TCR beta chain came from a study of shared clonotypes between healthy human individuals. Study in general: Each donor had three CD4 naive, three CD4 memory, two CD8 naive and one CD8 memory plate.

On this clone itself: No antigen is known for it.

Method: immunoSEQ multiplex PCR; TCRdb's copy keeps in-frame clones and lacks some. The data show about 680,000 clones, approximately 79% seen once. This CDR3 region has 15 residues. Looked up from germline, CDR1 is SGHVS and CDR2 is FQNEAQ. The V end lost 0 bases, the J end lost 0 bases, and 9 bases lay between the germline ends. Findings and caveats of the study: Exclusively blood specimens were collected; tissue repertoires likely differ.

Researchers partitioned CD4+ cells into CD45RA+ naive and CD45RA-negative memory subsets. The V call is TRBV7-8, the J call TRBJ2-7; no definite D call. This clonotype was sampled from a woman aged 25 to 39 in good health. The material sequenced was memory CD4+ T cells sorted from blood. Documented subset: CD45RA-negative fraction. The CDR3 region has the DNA TGTGCCAGCAGCTTAGCTAGCTGGAGCTCCTACGAGCAGTACTTC. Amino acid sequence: CASSLASWSSYEQYF.